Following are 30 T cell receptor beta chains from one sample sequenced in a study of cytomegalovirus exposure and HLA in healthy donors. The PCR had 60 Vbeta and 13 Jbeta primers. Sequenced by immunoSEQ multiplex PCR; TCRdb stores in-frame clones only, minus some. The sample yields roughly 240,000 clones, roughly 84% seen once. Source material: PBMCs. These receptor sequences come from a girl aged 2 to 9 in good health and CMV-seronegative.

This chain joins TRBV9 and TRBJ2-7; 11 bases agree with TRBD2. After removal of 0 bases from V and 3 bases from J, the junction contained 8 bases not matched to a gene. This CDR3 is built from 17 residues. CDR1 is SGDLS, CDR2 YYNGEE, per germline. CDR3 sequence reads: CASSVGTPTSGDYEQYF. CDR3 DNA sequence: TGTGCCAGCAGCGTAGGCACCCCGACTAGCGGGGACTACGAGCAGTACTTC.

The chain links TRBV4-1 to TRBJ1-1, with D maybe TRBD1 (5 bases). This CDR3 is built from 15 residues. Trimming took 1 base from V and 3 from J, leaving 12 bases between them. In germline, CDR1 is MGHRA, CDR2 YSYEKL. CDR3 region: CASSQVSGVDTEAFF. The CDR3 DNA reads TGCGCCAGCAGCCAAGTTTCGGGGGTGGACACTGAAGCTTTCTTT.

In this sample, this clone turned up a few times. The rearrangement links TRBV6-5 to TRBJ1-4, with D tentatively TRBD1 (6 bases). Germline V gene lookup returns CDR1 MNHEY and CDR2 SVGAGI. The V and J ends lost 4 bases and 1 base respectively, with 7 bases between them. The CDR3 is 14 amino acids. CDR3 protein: CASSLTGTNEKLFF. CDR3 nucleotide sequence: TGTGCCAGCAGTTTGACAGGAACTAATGAAAAACTGTTTTTT.

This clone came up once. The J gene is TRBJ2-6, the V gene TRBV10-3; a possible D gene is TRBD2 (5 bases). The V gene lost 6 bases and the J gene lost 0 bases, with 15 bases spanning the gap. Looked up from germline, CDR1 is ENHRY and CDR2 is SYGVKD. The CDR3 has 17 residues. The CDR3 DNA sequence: TGTGCCATCAGAAGCGACCCGGGGTACTCTGGGGCCAACGTCCTGACTTTC. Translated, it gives CAIRSDPGYSGANVLTF.

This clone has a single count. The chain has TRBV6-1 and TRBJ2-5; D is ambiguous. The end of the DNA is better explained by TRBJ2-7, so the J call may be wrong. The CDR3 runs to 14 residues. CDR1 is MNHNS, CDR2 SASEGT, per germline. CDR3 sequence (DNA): TGTGCCAGCAGTGAAAGGATACCACACTACGAGCAGTACTTC. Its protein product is CASSERIPHYEQYF.

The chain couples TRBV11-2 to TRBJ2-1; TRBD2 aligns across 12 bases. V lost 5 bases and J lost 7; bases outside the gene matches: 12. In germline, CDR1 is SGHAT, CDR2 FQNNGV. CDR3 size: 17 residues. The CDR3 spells CASSGPSSGRARNEQFF. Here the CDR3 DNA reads TGTGCCAGCAGCGGTCCCTCTAGCGGGAGGGCTAGGAATGAGCAGTTCTTC.

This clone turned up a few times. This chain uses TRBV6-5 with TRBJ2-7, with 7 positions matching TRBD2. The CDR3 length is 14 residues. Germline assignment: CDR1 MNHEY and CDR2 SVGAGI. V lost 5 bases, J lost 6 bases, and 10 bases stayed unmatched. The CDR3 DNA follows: TGTGCCAGCAGTGCTAGCGGAAGAGGAGGCGAGCAGTACTTC. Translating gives CASSASGRGGEQYF.

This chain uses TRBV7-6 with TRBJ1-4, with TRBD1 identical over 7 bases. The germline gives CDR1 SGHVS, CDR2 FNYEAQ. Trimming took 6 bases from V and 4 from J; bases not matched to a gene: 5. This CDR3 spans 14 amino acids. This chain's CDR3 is CASSETGSNEKLFF. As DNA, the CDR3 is TGTGCCAGCAGTGAGACAGGGAGTAATGAAAAACTGTTTTTT.

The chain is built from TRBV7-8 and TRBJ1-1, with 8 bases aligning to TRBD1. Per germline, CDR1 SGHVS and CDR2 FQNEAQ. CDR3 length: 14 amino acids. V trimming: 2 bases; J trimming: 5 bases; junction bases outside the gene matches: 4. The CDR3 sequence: CASSLSQGATEAFF. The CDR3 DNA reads TGTGCCAGCAGCTTATCTCAGGGGGCAACTGAAGCTTTCTTT.

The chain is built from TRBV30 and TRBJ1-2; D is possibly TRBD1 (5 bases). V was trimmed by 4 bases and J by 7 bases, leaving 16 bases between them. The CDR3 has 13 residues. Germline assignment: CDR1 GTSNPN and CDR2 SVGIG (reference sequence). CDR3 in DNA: TGTGCCTGGACTAAAGGGGTGGGGTCTGGCTACACCTTC. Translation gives CAWTKGVGSGYTF.

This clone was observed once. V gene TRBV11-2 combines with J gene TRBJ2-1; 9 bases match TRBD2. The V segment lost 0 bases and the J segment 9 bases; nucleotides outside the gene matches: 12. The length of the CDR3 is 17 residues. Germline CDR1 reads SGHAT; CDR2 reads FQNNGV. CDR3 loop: CASSLEFGGRANVEQFF. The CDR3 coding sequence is TGTGCCAGCAGCTTAGAATTCGGCGGGAGGGCCAACGTTGAGCAGTTCTTC.

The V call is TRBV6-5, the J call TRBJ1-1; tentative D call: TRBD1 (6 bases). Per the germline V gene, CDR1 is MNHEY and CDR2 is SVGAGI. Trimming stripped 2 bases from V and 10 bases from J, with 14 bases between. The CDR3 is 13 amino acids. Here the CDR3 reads CASSYRQERGAFF. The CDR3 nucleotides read TGTGCCAGCAGTTACCGACAGGAGAGGGGAGCTTTCTTT.

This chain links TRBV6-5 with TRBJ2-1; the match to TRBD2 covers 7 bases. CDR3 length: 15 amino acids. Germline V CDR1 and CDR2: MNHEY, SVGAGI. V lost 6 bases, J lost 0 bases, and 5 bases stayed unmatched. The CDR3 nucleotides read TGTGCCAGCAGCTACATAGCGGGCTCCTACAATGAGCAGTTCTTC. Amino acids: CASSYIAGSYNEQFF.

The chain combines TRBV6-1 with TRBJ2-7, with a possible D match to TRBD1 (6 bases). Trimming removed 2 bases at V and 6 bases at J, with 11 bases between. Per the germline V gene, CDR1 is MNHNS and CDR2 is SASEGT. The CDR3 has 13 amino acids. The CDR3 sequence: CASSELRGGEQYF. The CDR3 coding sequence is TGTGCCAGCAGTGAATTACGAGGGGGCGAGCAGTACTTC.

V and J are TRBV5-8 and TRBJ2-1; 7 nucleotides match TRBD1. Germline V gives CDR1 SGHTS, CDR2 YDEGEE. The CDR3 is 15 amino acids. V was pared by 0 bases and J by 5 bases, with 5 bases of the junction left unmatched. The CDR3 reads CASSLVGDSNNEQFF. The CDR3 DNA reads TGTGCCAGCAGCTTGGTAGGGGACAGCAACAATGAGCAGTTCTTC.

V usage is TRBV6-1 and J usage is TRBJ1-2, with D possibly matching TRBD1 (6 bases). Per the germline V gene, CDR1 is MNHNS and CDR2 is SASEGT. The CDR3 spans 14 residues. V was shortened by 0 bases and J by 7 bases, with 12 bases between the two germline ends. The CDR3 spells CASSEAPGVGGYTF. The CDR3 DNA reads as TGTGCCAGCAGTGAAGCACCAGGGGTCGGTGGCTACACCTTC.

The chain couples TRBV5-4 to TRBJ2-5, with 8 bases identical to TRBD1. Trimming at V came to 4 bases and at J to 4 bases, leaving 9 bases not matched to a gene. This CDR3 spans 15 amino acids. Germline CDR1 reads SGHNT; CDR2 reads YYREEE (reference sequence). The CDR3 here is CASSGGGQGGETQYF. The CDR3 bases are TGTGCCAGCAGCGGGGGTGGACAGGGAGGAGAGACCCAGTACTTC.

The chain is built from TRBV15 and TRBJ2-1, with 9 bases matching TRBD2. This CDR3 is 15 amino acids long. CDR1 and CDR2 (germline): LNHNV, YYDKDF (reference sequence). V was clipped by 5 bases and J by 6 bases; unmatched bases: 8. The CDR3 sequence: CATSGQRGVPNEQFF. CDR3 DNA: TGTGCCACCAGCGGCCAGCGGGGGGTACCCAATGAGCAGTTCTTC.

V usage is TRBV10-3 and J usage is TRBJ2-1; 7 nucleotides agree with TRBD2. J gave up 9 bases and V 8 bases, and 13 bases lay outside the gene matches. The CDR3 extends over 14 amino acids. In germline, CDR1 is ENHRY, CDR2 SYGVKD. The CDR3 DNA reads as TGTGCCATCGGGGGGAGGGGTGAGGTGTTTGAGCAGTTCTTC. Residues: CAIGGRGEVFEQFF.

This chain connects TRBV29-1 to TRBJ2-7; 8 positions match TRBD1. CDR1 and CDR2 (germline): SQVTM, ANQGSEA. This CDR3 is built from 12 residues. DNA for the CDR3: TGCAGTGCTACAGGGGGCTCCTACGAGCAGTACTTC. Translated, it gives CSATGGSYEQYF.

CDR3 nucleotide sequence: TGTGCCAGCAGCCCGGGGACTAGCGGGGGTACCAATGAGCAGTTCTTC. It encodes CASSPGTSGGTNEQFF. The chain carries TRBV7-9 and TRBJ2-1; 14 bases are a match to TRBD2. CDR1 is SEHNR and CDR2 is FQNEAQ in the germline V gene (reference sequence). The CDR3 has 16 amino acids. V lost 5 bases and J lost 6; bases outside the gene matches: 6.

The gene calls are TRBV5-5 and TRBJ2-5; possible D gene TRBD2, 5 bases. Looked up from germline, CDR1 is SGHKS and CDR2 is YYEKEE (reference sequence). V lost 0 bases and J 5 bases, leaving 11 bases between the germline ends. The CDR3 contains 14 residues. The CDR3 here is CASSLDASWETQYF. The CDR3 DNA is TGTGCCAGCAGCTTGGATGCTAGCTGGGAGACCCAGTACTTC.

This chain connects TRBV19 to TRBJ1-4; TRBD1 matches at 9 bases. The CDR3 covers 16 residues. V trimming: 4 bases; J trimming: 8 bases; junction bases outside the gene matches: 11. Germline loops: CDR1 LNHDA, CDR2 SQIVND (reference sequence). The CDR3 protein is CASSTRPGTGYEKLFF. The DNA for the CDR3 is TGTGCCAGTAGTACCAGGCCCGGGACAGGGTACGAAAAACTGTTTTTT.

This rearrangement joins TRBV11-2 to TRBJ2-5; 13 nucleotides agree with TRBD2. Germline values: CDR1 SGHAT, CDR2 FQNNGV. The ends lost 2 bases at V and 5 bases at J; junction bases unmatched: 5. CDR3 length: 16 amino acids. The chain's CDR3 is CASSLTSGGAGETQYF. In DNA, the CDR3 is TGTGCCAGCAGCTTAACTAGCGGGGGGGCGGGGGAGACCCAGTACTTC.

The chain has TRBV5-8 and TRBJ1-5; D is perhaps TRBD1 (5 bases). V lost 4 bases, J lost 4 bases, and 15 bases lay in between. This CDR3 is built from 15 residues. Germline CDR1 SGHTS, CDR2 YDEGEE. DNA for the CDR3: TGTGCCAGCAGCCCCGGCGGGGCAGCTAATCAGCCCCAGCATTTT. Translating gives CASSPGGAANQPQHF.

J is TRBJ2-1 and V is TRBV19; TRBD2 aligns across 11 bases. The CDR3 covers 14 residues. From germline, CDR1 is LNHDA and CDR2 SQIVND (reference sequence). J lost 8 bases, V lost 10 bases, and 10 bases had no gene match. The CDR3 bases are TGTGCCACCAGAGTACTAGCGGGGGCCTATGAGCAGTTCTTC. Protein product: CATRVLAGAYEQFF.

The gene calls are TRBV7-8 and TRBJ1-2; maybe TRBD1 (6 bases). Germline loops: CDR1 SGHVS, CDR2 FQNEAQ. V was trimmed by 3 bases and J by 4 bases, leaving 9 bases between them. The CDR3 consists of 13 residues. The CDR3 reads CASSFQGSYGYTF. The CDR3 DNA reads TGTGCCAGCAGCTTCCAGGGGAGCTATGGCTACACCTTC.

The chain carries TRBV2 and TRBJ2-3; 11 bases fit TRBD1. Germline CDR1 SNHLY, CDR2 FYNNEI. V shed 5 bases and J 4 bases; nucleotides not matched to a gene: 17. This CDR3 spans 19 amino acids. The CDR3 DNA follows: TGTGCCAGCAGTACGCCCCGGGACAGGGGGATTGAGGGGCCAGATACGCAGTATTTT. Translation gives CASSTPRDRGIEGPDTQYF. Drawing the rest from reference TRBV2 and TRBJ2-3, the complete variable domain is EPEVTQTPSHQVTQMGQEVILRCVPISNHLYFYWYRQILGQKVEFLVSFYNNEISEKSEIFDDQFSVERPDGSNFTLKIRSTKLEDSAMYFCASSTPRDRGIEGPDTQYFGPGTRLTVL.

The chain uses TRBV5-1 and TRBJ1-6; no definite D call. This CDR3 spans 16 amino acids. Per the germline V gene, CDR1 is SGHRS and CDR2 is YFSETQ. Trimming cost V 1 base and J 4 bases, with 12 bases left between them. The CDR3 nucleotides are TGCGCCAGCAGCTTGAGTACAGAAAGATATAATTCACCCCTCCACTTT. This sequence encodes CASSLSTERYNSPLHF.

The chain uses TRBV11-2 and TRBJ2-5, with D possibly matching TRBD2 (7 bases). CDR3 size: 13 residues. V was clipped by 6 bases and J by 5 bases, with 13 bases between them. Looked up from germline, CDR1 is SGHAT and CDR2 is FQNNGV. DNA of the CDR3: TGTGCCAGCAGACCCAGGGGAGGGGAGACCCAGTACTTC. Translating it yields CASRPRGGETQYF.